Listed below are T cell receptor beta chains from one sample, sequenced in a study of cytotoxic CD8 clonotypes in ibrutinib-treated CLL. Libraries were prepared by immunoSEQ multiplex PCR; TCRdb keeps only in-frame clonotypes and omits some of them. The data show under 200,000 clones, less than 85% seen once. Sequencing used PBMCs, obtained after 24 months of ibrutinib treatment. These receptors were taken from a human donor with chronic lymphocytic leukemia. Each CDR3 is given with its conserved first and last residue.

TRBV4-3	TRBJ2-1	CASSQKGSSYNEQFF
TRBV5-1	TRBJ2-1	CASSVLASSYNEQFF
TRBV4-2	TRBJ1-1	CASSQDLNRGQTFGAFF
TRBV5-1	TRBJ1-1	CASSLGGLLGTEAFF
TRBV29-1	TRBJ1-3	CSVLEPSSGNTIYF
TRBV23-1	TRBJ2-7	CASSTWDPGLPYEQYF
TRBV28	TRBJ2-7	CASSLSGYSYEQYF
TRBV6-5	TRBJ1-1	CASRRAGNTEAFF
TRBV11-3	TRBJ1-2	CASSLKEGYTF
TRBV11-1	TRBJ2-2	CASSLDYLLQNTGELFF
TRBV5-1	TRBJ1-1	CASSREGSEAFF
TRBV7-6	TRBJ2-5	CASSGRDRGAGTQYF
TRBV6-5	TRBJ1-4	CASSFRGGREKLFF
TRBV7-2	TRBJ1-1	CASREQSKGTEAFF
TRBV2	TRBJ2-7	CASSEQGGPSEQYF
TRBV9	TRBJ2-2	CASSVGGYAGELFF
TRBV2	TRBJ2-7	CASSEEGITSSYEQYF
TRBV9	TRBJ1-3	CASSGGQGSPGNTIYF
TRBV29-1	TRBJ2-7	CSVERRREVSEQYF
TRBV4-3	TRBJ2-7	CASSQEGGTSYEQYF
TRBV18	TRBJ2-7	CASSPRSTGGNLYEQYF
TRBV7-2	TRBJ2-7	CASSLKGGSSYEQYF
TRBV27	TRBJ2-2	CASSLLNLAGTFTGELFF
TRBV11-2	TRBJ2-1	CASSLDPGRNEQFF
TRBV6-5	TRBJ1-1	CASSPRQNTEAFF
TRBV7-9	TRBJ1-1	CASSWGSGGAEAFF
TRBV6-1	TRBJ2-7	CASNPETGYSYEQYF
TRBV30	TRBJ1-1	CAWSTRRGVRTEAFF
TRBV4-1	TRBJ2-1	CASSQEGGPFEQFF
TRBV9	TRBJ2-3	CASSWISGLSQYF
TRBV14	TRBJ1-6	CASSQEQGLSPLHF
TRBV4-1	TRBJ2-7	CASSPGGPSYEQYF
TRBV28	TRBJ2-3	CAGSRQGKADTQYF